The rows below give T cell receptor beta chains drawn from one sample of a study of T cell changes during pregnancy in multiple sclerosis. The table came from immunoSEQ multiplex PCR; TCRdb's copy has only in-frame clones and leaves some out. Of some 60,000 clones detected, 89% appear once; the ten largest clones hold approximately 1.7%. This sample comprised peripheral blood, obtained after pregnancy. The receptors were sampled from a female donor with multiple sclerosis, enrolled in a pregnancy study. CDR3s include the opening cysteine and the closing phenylalanine or tryptophan. The D gene is left open where the match is weak.

V gene	D gene	J gene	CDR3 protein
TRBV5-4	TRBD1	TRBJ1-1	CASTPGQGRNTEAFF
TRBV5-1	TRBD1	TRBJ2-3	CASSAFGDRGTDTQYF
TRBV4-1	-	TRBJ1-2	CASSQGRLGGVKAYTF
TRBV5-1	-	TRBJ1-1	CASSLMAPRGTEAFF
TRBV2	-	TRBJ1-2	CASSQTGNYGYTF
TRBV7-2	-	TRBJ1-6	CASSLGMERGVSPLHF
TRBV7-2	-	TRBJ1-4	CASSLSSRAEKLFF
TRBV16	-	TRBJ1-6	CASSHLTGRSYNSPLHF
TRBV29-1	TRBD1	TRBJ1-6	CSQWGDSRTNSPLHF
TRBV7-9	TRBD1	TRBJ2-1	CASSSKPRDRTYNEQFF
TRBV7-2	TRBD2	TRBJ2-5	CASSDQWGGSQYF
TRBV2	-	TRBJ1-1	CASSENRATNTEAFF